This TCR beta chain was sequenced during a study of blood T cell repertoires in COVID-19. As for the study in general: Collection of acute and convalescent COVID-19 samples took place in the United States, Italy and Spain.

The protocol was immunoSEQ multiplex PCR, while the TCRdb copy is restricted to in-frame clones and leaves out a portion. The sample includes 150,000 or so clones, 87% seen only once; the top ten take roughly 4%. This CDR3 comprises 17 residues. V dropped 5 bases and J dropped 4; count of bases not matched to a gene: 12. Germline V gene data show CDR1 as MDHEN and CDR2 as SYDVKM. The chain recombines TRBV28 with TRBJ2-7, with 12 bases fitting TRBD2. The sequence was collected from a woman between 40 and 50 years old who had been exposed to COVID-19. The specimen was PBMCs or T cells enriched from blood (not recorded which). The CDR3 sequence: CASSVVTSGRGGYEQYF. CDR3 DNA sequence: TGTGCCAGCAGTGTCGTGACTAGCGGGAGAGGGGGATACGAGCAGTACTTC.